The entry below gives a single T cell receptor (beta chain) sequence along with its context. Its antigen is not identified. These data are taken from a study of identifying expanded T cells in peripheral blood. Study-level results: Over approximately two and four weeks, about 15 and 19 clones changed, versus 1.2 between replicates.

Some clones are missing from TCRdb's copy, which holds only in-frame ones; the method was immunoSEQ multiplex PCR. The sample includes 75,000 to 95,000 clones, approximately 90% of them seen just once. Healthy donors had no documented immune events, such as infections, while sampled. CDR1 and CDR2 from the germline V gene are ENHRY and SYGVKD. This CDR3 is built from 14 residues. V was clipped by 4 bases and J by 1 base; unmatched bases: 3. The sequencing input was blood. The TCR sequence derives from a person between 18 and 75 years old in good health. The chain uses TRBV10-3 and TRBJ1-1; 7 nucleotides agree with TRBD1. This chain's CDR3 is CAISAGDRNTEAFF. The CDR3 DNA follows: TGTGCCATCAGTGCGGGGGACAGGAACACTGAAGCTTTCTTT.